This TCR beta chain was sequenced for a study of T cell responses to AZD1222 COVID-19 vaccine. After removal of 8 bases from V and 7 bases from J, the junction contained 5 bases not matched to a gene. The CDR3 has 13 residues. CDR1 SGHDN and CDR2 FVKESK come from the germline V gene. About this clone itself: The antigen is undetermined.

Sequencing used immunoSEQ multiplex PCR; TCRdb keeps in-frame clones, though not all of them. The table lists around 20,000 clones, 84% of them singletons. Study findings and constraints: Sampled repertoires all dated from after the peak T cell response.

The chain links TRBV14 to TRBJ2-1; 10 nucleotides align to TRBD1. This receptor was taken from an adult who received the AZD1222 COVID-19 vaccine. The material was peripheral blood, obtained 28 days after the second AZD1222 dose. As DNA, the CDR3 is TGTGCCAGCTCCGACAGGGGGCTAAATGAGCAGTTCTTC. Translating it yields CASSDRGLNEQFF.